The sample holds one count of the clone carrying this T cell receptor (beta chain). The data were taken from a study of blood T cell repertoires in COVID-19. As for the study in general: Acute and convalescent COVID-19 specimens originated in the United States, Italy and Spain. Nucleic acid was either cDNA or gDNA, and it came from T cells, B-cell-depleted T cells, or PBMCs.

Unmatched junction bases numbered 2, after V lost 2 bases and J lost 6 bases. The CDR3 spans 14 residues. Germline CDR1 reads SGHDN; CDR2 reads FVKESK. In the authors' workflow: Amplification of reference gene primers provided the estimated nucleated cell counts. Method: immunoSEQ multiplex PCR; TCRdb's copy keeps in-frame clones and lacks some. V, J and clone size are those of that table, while D and trimming were read from the DNA. Of roughly 360,000 clones in the sample, more than 75% were seen once. Sequenced: peripheral blood. The V and J genes are TRBV14 and TRBJ1-4; 8 bases line up with TRBD1. This clonotype was obtained from a human donor with acute or convalescent COVID-19. The donor label of this sample is uncertain. CDR3 sequence reads: CASSQPRGHEKLFF. DNA of the CDR3: TGTGCCAGCAGCCAACCCAGGGGGCATGAAAAACTGTTTTTT.